These T cell receptor beta chains were read from a single sample in a study of breast tumors, draining lymph nodes, adjacent tissues. TCRdb used MiXCR to reprocess the multiplex PCR reads, holding one entry per CDR3 protein. The repertoire holds about 47,000 distinct CDR3 sequences, with more than 20% as singletons. The sample was breast tumor tissue. These receptor sequences come from a female donor with breast cancer. Some clones in this sample may be carry-over from other donors' samples. Both conserved end residues are part of each CDR3. The D gene is left open where the match is weak. Clone size is shown for a subset of rows, as once, few, many or a class of expanded clone.

v_call	j_call	clone_size	d_call	cdr3_nt	cdr3_aa
TRBV27	TRBJ2-3	.	TRBD1	TGTGCCAGCACTCAAGTTGGGACAGGGGGAACAGATACGCAGTATTTT	CASTQVGTGGTDTQYF
TRBV5-1	TRBJ2-1	many	.	TGCGCCACCGCTCCGATCCTAGGCTATGAGCAGTTCTTC	CATAPILGYEQFF
TRBV6-1	TRBJ1-6	many	.	TGTGCCAGCAGTGCACAGGGTTTTGATTCACCCCTCCACTTT	CASSAQGFDSPLHF
TRBV14	TRBJ1-2	many	.	TGTGCCAGCAGCCAAGATTACTATGGCTACACCTTC	CASSQDYYGYTF
TRBV5-1	TRBJ2-5	once	TRBD2	TGCGCCAGCAGCTTGGCGGGAGGGCCAGAGACCCAGTACTTC	CASSLAGGPETQYF
TRBV29-1	TRBJ1-1	.	TRBD1	TGCAGCGTTGGGACAGGGCCAAACACTGAAGCTTTCTTT	CSVGTGPNTEAFF
TRBV12-3/TRBV12-4	TRBJ1-2	many	TRBD1	TGTGCCAGCAGTTTTGGGACAGGGACCTATGGCTACACCTTC	CASSFGTGTYGYTF
TRBV29-1	TRBJ1-1	once	.	TGCAGCGTCCGGAGGGAGAACACTGAAGCTTTCTTT	CSVRRENTEAFF
TRBV15	TRBJ1-6	many	.	TGTGCCACCAGCTCTCAGCCAAATAATTCACCCCTCCACTTT	CATSSQPNNSPLHF
TRBV11-1	TRBJ1-6	large	.	TGTGCCAGCAGCCGGGAGAGGGGAAATTCACCCCTCCACTTT	CASSRERGNSPLHF
TRBV7-9	TRBJ1-2	.	.	TGTGCCAGCAGCTTAGAACTAAACTATGGCTACACCTTC	CASSLELNYGYTF
TRBV6-1	TRBJ1-1	once	.	TGTGCCAGCAGTGTTCAGGGGACACCGAACACTGAAGCTTTCTTT	CASSVQGTPNTEAFF
TRBV5-1	TRBJ2-5	many	.	TGCGCCAGCAGCTTGGGGGCGGGGACCCAAGAGACCCAGTACTTC	CASSLGAGTQETQYF
TRBV12-3/TRBV12-4	TRBJ2-1	.	.	TGTGCCAGCAGTTTGGGCGCAAGCCCGTTCTTC	CASSLGASPFF
TRBV7-3	TRBJ2-5	many	TRBD2	TGTGCCAGCAGCTTTGCGGGGGAGGGAGAGACCCAGTACTTC	CASSFAGEGETQYF
TRBV6-1	TRBJ2-5	many	TRBD2	TGTGCCAGCAGTGGCCGGTGGTTATCGACTAGCGGGAGAGGGGAGACCCAGTACTTC	CASSGRWLSTSGRGETQYF
TRBV6-5	TRBJ2-3	many	.	TGTGCCAGCAGGAGGAACCCAACAGATACGCAGTATTTT	CASRRNPTDTQYF
TRBV5-6	TRBJ2-5	many	TRBD2	TGTGCCAGCAGCTTGAGGAAACTAGCGGGAGTAGGGGAGACCCAGTACTTC	CASSLRKLAGVGETQYF
TRBV4-2	TRBJ2-5	few	TRBD2	TGTGCCAGCAGCCCCCGCGGGACTAGCGGGAGTACTTTGCAAGAGACCCAGTACTTC	CASSPRGTSGSTLQETQYF
TRBV29-1	TRBJ2-7	many	TRBD1	TGCAGCGCAGGGGGTGGACTTCACGAGCAGTACTTC	CSAGGGLHEQYF
TRBV11-2	TRBJ2-7	many	TRBD2	TGTGCCAGCAGCTCCGCCGGGACTAGGTCCCCAGAGCAGTACTTC	CASSSAGTRSPEQYF
TRBV19	TRBJ1-3	medium-sized	TRBD1	TGTGCCACCGAAGACAGGGTTAAGGGAAACACCATATATTTT	CATEDRVKGNTIYF
TRBV7-9	TRBJ1-2	many	.	TGTGCCAGCAGCTTAACGGAGCGTGGCTACACCTTC	CASSLTERGYTF
TRBV19	TRBJ1-2	.	TRBD1	TGTGCCAGTAACCCAACAGGGGGTTGGGGCTACACCTTC	CASNPTGGWGYTF
TRBV6-5	TRBJ2-7	many	.	TGTGCCAGCAGTAGCGGGTCGGGTTACGAGCAGTACTTC	CASSSGSGYEQYF
TRBV5-4	TRBJ2-5	.	.	TGTGCCAGCAGCTTGGAAGGACAGCGACAAGAGACCCAGTACTTC	CASSLEGQRQETQYF
TRBV7-3	TRBJ2-1	.	.	TGTGCCAGCAGCTTAACGGAAGCGACTGAGCAGTTCTTC	CASSLTEATEQFF
TRBV18	TRBJ2-2	few	.	TGTGCCAGCTCACCACAGGTCACCGGGGAGCTGTTTTTT	CASSPQVTGELFF
TRBV5-1	TRBJ2-3	many	.	TGCGCCAGCAGCTACGGACTGGAGAGCACAGATACGCAGTATTTT	CASSYGLESTDTQYF